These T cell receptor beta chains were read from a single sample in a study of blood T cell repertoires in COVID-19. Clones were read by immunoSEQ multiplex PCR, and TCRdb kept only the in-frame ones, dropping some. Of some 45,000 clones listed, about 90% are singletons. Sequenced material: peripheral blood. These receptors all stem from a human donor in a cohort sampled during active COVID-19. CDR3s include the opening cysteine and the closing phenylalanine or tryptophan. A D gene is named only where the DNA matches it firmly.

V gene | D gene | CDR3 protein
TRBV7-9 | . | CASSQGGKLFF
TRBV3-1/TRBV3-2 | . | CASSQVRSQPQHF
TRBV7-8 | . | CASSPAGHYEQYF
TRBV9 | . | CASSVQGRGGELFF
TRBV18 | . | CASSPPGGWDTEAFF
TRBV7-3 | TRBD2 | CASSLGLADTQYF
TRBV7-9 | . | CASSLGQSANYGYTF
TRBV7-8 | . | CASSLIGGGSPLHF
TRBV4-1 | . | CASTQLGAGNYGYTF
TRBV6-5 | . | CASSYSRSDTQYF
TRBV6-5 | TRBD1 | CAGRDRGLPTYEQYF
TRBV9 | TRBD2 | CASSPSGANSYEQYF
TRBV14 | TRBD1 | CASSYYTGGNFDTEAFF
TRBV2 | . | CASKESPSAYEQYF
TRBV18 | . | CASSPTAGDSPLHF
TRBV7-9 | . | CASSFNYEQYF
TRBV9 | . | CASTSRQRDTEAFF
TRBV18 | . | CASSPGRGTEAFF
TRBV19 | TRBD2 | CASSPGLVDEQFF
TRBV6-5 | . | CASTSAGQYNEQFF